What follows describes a single TCR beta chain. The sample is drawn from a study of blood T cell repertoires in COVID-19. Authors' analysis steps: The authors estimated nucleated cell counts from reference gene primer amplification. Clones were read by immunoSEQ multiplex PCR, and TCRdb kept only the in-frame ones, dropping some. The DNA was the basis for D and trimming; V, J and clone size are from that table. The sample yields approximately 190,000 clones, roughly 87% seen once. Sequencing was performed on peripheral blood. The TCR originated in a woman aged 40 to 50 with acute or convalescent COVID-19.

The CDR3 region has the DNA TGTGCCAGCTCACCGTCCCTAGCGGACCGGGCCCAGTACTTC. This codes for CASSPSLADRAQYF. The rearrangement uses TRBV18 and TRBJ2-5; 7 nucleotides align to TRBD2. This CDR3 is built from 14 residues. The germline V gene has CDR1 KGHSH and CDR2 LQKENI. The V segment lost 3 bases and the J segment 9 bases; nucleotides outside the gene matches: 10.